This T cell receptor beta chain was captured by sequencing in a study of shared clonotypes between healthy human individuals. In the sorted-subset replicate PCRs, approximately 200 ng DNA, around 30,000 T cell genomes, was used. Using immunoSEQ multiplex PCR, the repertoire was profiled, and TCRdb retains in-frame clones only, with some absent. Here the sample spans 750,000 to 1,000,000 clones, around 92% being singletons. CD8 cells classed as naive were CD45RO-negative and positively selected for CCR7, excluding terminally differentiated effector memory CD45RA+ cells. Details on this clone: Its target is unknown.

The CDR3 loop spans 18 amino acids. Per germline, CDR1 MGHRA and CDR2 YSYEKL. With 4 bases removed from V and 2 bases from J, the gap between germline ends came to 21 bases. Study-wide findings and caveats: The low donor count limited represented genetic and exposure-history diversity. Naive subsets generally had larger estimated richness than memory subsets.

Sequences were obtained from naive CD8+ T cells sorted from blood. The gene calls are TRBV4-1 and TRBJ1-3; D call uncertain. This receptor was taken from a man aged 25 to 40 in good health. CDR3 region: CASSLYVVERETGNTIYF. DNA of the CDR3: TGCGCCAGCAGCCTTTATGTCGTCGAAAGGGAAACTGGAAACACCATATATTTT.